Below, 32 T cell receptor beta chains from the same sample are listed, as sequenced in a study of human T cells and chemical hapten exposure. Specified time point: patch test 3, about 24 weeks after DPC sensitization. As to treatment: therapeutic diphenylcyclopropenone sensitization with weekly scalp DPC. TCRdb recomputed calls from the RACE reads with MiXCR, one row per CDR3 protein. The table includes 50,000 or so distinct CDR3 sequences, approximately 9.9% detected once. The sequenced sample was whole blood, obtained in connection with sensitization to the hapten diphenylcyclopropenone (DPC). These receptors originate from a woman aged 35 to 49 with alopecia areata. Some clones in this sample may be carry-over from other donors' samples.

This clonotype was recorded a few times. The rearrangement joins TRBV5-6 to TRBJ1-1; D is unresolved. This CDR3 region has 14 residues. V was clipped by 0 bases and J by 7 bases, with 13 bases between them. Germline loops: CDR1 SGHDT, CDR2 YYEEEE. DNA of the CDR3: TGTGCCAGCAGCTTGGAGCCTCTTTTGAATGAAGCTTTCTTT. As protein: CASSLEPLLNEAFF. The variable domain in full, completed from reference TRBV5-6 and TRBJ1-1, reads DAGVTQSPTHLIKTRGQQVTLRCSPKSGHDTVSWYQQALGQGPQFIFQYYEEEERQRGNFPDRFSGHQFPNYSSELNVNALLLGDSALYLCASSLEPLLNEAFFGQGTRLTVV.

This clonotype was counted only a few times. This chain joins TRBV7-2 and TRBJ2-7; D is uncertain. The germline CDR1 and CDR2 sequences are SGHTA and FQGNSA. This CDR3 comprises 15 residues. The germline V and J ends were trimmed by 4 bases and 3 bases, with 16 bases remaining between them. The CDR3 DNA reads TGTGCCAGCAGCTGGGAAGGGCACCAAAGCTACGAGCAGTACTTC. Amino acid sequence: CASSWEGHQSYEQYF.

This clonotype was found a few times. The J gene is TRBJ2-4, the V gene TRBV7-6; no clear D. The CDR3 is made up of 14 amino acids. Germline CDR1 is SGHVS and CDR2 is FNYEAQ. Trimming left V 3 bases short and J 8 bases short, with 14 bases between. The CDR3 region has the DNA TGTGCCAGCAGCTTGGGCCCCAGTGAGGACATTCAGTACTTC. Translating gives CASSLGPSEDIQYF.

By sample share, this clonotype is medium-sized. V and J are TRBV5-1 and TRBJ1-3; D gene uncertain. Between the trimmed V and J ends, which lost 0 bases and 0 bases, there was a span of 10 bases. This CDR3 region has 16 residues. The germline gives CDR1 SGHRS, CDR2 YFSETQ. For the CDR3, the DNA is TGCGCCAGCAGCTTGGCTTTCTCTAGCTCTGGAAACACCATATATTTT. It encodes CASSLAFSSSGNTIYF.

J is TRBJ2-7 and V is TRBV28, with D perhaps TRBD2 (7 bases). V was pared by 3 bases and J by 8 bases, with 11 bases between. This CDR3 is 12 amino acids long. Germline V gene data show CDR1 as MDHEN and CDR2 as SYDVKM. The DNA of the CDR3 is TGTGCCAGCAGTTTGGGGGGGCCTCAGCAGTACTTC. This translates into CASSLGGPQQYF.

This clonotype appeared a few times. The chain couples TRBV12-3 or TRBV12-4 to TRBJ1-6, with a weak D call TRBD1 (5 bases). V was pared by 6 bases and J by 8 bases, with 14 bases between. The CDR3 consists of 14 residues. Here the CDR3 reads CASRRDYSDSPLHF. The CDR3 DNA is TGTGCCAGCAGACGGGACTATTCCGATTCACCCCTCCACTTT.

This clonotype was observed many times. The CDR3 loop is CSVALAGGSDTQYF. The CDR3 DNA is TGCAGCGTGGCACTAGCGGGGGGATCAGATACGCAGTATTTT. V gene TRBV29-1 combines with J gene TRBJ2-3; the match to TRBD2 covers 12 bases. CDR1 SQVTM and CDR2 ANQGSEA come from the germline V gene. CDR3 length: 14 amino acids. The V segment lost 6 bases and the J segment 4 bases; nucleotides outside the gene matches: 5.

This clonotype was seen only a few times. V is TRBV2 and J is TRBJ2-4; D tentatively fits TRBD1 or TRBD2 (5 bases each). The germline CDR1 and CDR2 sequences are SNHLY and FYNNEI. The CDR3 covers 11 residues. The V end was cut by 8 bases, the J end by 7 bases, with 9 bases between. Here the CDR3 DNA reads TGTGCCAGCGGGACGGGGAACATTCAGTACTTC. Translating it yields CASGTGNIQYF.

CDR3 amino acids: CASSDPSPQYF. As DNA, the CDR3 is TGTGCCAGCAGTGACCCTAGCCCGCAGTACTTC. V gene TRBV2 combines with J gene TRBJ2-7; possibly TRBD2 for D (5 bases). Trimming took off 3 bases at V and 9 bases at J, with 9 bases between the two ends. The length of the CDR3 is 11 residues. CDR1 SNHLY and CDR2 FYNNEI come from the germline V gene.

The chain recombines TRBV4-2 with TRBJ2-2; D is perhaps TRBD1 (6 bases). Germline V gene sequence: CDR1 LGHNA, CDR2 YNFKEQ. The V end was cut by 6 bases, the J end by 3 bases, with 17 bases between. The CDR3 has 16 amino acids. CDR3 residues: CASRQTSEGDTGELFF. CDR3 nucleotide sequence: TGTGCCAGCAGACAAACCAGTGAGGGGGACACCGGGGAGCTGTTTTTT.

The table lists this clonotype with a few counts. The CDR3 DNA is TGTGCCAGCAGCCAAGCAGTGCGGGGTAATGAGCAGTTCTTC. Its protein product is CASSQAVRGNEQFF. The J gene is TRBJ2-1, the V gene TRBV4-2, with D maybe TRBD2 (6 bases). The CDR3 runs 14 residues. Trimming removed 1 base from V and 7 bases from J, with 11 bases in between. CDR1 and CDR2 (germline): LGHNA, YNFKEQ.

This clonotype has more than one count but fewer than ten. CDR3 sequence: CASSQVDLPREQYF. CDR3 nucleotides: TGTGCCAGCAGCCAAGTTGACCTCCCGAGGGAGCAGTACTTC. The V gene is TRBV3-1, the J gene TRBJ2-7; D is unclear. Germline V gene lookup returns CDR1 LGHDT and CDR2 YNNKEL (reference sequence). The CDR3 is made up of 14 amino acids. The V gene lost 1 base and the J gene lost 7 bases, with 14 bases spanning the gap.

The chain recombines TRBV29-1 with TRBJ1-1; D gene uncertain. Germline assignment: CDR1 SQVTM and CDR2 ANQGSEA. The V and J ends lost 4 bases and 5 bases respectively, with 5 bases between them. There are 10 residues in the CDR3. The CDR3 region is CSVGGTEAFF. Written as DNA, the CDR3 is TGCAGCGTTGGCGGGACTGAAGCTTTCTTT.

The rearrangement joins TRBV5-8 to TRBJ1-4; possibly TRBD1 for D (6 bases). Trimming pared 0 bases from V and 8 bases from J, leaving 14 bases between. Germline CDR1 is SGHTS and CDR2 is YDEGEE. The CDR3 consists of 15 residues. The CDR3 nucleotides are TGTGCCAGCAGCTTGGATGGGGGCGCAGAGGAAAAACTGTTTTTT. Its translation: CASSLDGGAEEKLFF.

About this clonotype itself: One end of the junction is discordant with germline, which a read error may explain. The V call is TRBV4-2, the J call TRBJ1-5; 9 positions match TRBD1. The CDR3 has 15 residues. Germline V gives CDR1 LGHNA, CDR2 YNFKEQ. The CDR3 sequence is CVSSQEGQGNQPQHF. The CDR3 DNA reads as TGTGTCAGCAGCCAGGAGGGACAGGGAAATCAGCCCCAGCATTTT.

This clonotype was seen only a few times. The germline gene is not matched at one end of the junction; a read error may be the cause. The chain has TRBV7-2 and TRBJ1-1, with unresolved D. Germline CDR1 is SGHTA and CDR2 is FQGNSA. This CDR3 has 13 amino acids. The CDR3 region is CASSLVESTEAFF. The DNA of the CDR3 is TGTGCCAGCAGCTTAGTGGAGTCAACTGAGGCTTTCTTT.

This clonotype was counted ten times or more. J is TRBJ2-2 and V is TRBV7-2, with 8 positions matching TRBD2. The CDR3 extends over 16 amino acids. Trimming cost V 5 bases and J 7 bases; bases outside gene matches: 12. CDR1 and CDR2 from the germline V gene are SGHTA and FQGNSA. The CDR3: CASSRTSLNRNGELFF. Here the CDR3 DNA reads TGTGCCAGCAGCCGGACTAGCTTAAATCGTAACGGGGAGCTGTTTTTT.

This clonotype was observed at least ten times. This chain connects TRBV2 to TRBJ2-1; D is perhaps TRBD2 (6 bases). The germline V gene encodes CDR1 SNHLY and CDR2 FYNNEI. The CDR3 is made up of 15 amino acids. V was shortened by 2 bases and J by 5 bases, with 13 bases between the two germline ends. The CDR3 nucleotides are TGTGCCAGCAGTGAAAGCCGACTAGGGAACAATGAGCAGTTCTTC. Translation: CASSESRLGNNEQFF.

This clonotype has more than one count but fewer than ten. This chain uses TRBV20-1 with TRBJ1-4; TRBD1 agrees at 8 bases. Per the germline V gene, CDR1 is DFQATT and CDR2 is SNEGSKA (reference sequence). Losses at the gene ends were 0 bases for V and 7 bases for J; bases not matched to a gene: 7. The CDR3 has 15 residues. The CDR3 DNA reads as TGCAGTGCTAGAGATACTGGGGACAGGACTGAAAAACTGTTTTTT. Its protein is CSARDTGDRTEKLFF.

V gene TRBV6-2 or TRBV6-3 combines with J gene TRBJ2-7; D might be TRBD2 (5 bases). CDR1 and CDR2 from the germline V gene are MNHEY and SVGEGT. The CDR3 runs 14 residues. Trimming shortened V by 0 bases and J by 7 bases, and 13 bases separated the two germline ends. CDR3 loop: CASSYSSPGGEQYF. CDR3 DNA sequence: TGTGCCAGCAGTTACTCGAGCCCGGGCGGGGAGCAGTACTTC.

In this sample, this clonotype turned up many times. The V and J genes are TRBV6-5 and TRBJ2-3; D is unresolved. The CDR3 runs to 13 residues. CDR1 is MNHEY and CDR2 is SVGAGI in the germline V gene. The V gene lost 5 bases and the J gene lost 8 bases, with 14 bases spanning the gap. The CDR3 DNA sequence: TGTGCCAGCAGTCCGCCTATTGACGGTACGCAGTATTTT. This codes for CASSPPIDGTQYF.

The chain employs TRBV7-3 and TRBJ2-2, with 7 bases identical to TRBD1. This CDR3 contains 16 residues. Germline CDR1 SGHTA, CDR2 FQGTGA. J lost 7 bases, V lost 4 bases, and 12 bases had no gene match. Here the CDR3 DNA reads TGTGCCAGCAGCTCCGCCGTTGAAGGGGGCGACGGGGAGCTGTTTTTT. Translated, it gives CASSSAVEGGDGELFF.

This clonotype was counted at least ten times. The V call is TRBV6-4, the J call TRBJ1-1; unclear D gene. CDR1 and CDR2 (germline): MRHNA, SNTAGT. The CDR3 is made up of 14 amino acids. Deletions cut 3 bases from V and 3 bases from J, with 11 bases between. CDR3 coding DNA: TGTGCCAGCAGTGAGACGGCAGAAGACACTGAAGCTTTCTTT. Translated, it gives CASSETAEDTEAFF.

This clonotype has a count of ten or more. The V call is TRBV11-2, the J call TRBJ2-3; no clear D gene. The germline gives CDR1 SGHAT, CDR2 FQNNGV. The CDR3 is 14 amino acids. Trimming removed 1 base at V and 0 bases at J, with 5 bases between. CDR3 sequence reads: CASSLVGSTDTQYF. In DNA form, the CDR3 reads TGTGCCAGCAGCTTAGTTGGGAGCACAGATACGCAGTATTTT.

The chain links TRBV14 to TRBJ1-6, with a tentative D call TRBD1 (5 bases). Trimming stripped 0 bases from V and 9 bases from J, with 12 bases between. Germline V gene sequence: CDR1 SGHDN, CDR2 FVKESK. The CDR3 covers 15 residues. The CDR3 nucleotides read TGTGCCAGCAGCCAAGATTTGCGGGGCTTTTCACCCCTCCACTTT. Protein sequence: CASSQDLRGFSPLHF. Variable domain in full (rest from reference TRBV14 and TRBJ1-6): EAGVTQFPSHSVIEKGQTVTLRCDPISGHDNLYWYRRVMGKEIKFLLHFVKESKQDESGMPNNRFLAERTGGTYSTLKVQPAELEDSGVYFCASSQDLRGFSPLHFGNGTRLTVT.

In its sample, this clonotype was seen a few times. The CDR3 region has the DNA TGTGCCAGTGGGAGGACTGTTCCCTACGAGCAGTACTTC. The encoded protein is CASGRTVPYEQYF. The chain recombines TRBV19 with TRBJ2-7, with a weak D call TRBD2 (6 bases). This CDR3 spans 13 amino acids. V lost 8 bases to trimming and J lost 2 bases, with 13 bases between them. The germline gives CDR1 LNHDA, CDR2 SQIVND (reference sequence). The full variable domain, completed using reference TRBV19 and TRBJ2-7, is DGGITQSPKYLFRKEGQNVTLSCEQNLNHDAMYWYRQDPGQGLRLIYYSQIVNDFQKGDIAEGYSVSREKKESFPLTVTSAQKNPTAFYLCASGRTVPYEQYFGPGTRLTVT.

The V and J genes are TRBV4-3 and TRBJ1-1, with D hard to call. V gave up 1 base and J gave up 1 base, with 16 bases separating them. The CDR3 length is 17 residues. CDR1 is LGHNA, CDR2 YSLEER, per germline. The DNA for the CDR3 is TGCGCCAGCAGCCAAGCCCTTGTTCCGGGGTCGAACACTGAAGCTTTCTTT. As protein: CASSQALVPGSNTEAFF.

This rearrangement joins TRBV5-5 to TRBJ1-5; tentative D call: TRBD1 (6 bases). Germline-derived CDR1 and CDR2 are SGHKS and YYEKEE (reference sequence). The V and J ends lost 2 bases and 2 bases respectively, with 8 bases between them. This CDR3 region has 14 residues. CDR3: CASSLDRRNQPQHF. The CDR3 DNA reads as TGTGCCAGCAGCTTAGACAGGCGCAATCAGCCCCAGCATTTT. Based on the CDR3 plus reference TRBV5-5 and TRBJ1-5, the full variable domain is DAGVTQSPTHLIKTRGQQVTLRCSPISGHKSVSWYQQVLGQGPQFIFQYYEKEERGRGNFPDRFSARQFPNYSSELNVNALLLGDSALYLCASSLDRRNQPQHFGDGTRLSIL.

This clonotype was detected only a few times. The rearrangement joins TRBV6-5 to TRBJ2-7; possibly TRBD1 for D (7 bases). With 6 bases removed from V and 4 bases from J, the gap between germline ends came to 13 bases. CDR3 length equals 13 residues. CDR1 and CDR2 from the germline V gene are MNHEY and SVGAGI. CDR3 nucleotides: TGTGCCAGCAGAGCAGGGGGGACTTACGAGCAGTACTTC. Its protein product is CASRAGGTYEQYF.

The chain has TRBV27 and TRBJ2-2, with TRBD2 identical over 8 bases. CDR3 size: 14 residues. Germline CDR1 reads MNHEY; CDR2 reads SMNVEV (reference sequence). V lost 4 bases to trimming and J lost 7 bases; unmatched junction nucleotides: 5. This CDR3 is CASSSRRGDGELFF. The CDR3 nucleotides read TGTGCCAGCAGTTCCAGGCGGGGGGACGGGGAGCTGTTTTTT.

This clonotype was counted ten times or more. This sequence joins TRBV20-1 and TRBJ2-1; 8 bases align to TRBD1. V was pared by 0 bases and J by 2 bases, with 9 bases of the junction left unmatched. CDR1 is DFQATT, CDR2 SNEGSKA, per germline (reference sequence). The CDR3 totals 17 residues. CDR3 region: CSARDMRTGRTYNEQFF. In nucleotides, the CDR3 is TGCAGTGCTAGAGATATGAGGACAGGGAGGACCTACAATGAGCAGTTCTTC.

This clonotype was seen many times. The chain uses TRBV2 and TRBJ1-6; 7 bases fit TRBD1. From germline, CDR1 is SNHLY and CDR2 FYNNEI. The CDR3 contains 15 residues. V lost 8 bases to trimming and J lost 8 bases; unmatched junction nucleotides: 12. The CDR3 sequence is CASVGNDRVDSPLHF. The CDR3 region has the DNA TGTGCCAGCGTAGGGAATGACAGGGTGGATTCACCCCTCCACTTT.